The 19 T cell receptor beta chains below come from one sample, sequenced in a study of CD8+ T cells in alopecia areata (dated by TCRdb to the late 2010s). The library was obtained by the immunoSEQ multiplex PCR assay. RNA was extracted from all samples and reverse transcribed into cDNA, which served as template for TCR sequencing. Not all clones reach the TCRdb copy of this immuneACCESS table, which keeps in-frame sequences only. Checked studies attribute under half of the gap to unresolved V genes and leave the rest unexplained. The sample table holds some 200,000 clones, of which about 60% were seen once. The top ten clones comprise approximately 3.4% of the sample. The time point label, read with the paper, signifies: more than three weeks on oral tofacitinib. The treatment or condition label, read with the paper, signifies: oral pan-JAK inhibitor, 5-10 mg twice daily. The source was CD4+ T cells sorted from blood, collected at week 4, from a patient treated with tofacitinib. The receptors here all came from a human donor with alopecia areata.

The CDR3 DNA reads TGTGCCAGCAGTTTATTGACCCTTCCCTACGAGCAGTACTTC. It codes for CASSLLTLPYEQYF. The chain combines TRBV27 with TRBJ2-7; D remains unclear. Per germline, CDR1 MNHEY and CDR2 SMNVEV (reference sequence). The CDR3 is 14 residues long. V lost 1 base to trimming and J lost 2 bases, with 9 bases between them.

This chain uses TRBV7-2 with TRBJ2-5; no clear D gene. This CDR3 spans 13 amino acids. From germline, CDR1 is SGHTA and CDR2 FQGNSA. V was shortened by 3 bases and J by 6 bases, with 11 bases between the two germline ends. The DNA for the CDR3 is TGTGCCAGCAGCTTCAATGGTGGGAAGACCCAGTACTTC. This translates into CASSFNGGKTQYF.

The table lists this clone with a count of one. This chain links TRBV2 with TRBJ2-5; TRBD1 agrees at 12 bases. The CDR3 sequence is 17 residues long. V lost 7 bases to trimming and J lost 4 bases; unmatched junction nucleotides: 13. Germline V lookup: CDR1 SNHLY, CDR2 FYNNEI. The CDR3 nucleotides are TGTGCCAGCACTTCGGGACAGGGGGCCCTGTGGGGAGAGACCCAGTACTTC. Protein product: CASTSGQGALWGETQYF.

This clone has a handful of counts. The chain carries TRBV7-9 and TRBJ1-4; 7 bases agree with TRBD1. V lost 5 bases and J lost 12; bases outside the gene matches: 12. CDR3 length: 14 residues. Germline V gene data show CDR1 as SEHNR and CDR2 as FQNEAQ (reference sequence). CDR3 sequence (DNA): TGTGCCAGCAGCAGACAGGGAGGAGTTGGGGAACTGTTTTTT. It yields the protein CASSRQGGVGELFF.

This clone was seen once. V and J are TRBV28 and TRBJ1-1; no reliable D call. V was pared by 3 bases and J by 2 bases, with 13 bases between. The CDR3 loop spans 15 amino acids. Per germline, CDR1 MDHEN and CDR2 SYDVKM. CDR3 amino acids: CASSFIGLINTEAFF. Written as DNA, the CDR3 is TGTGCCAGCAGTTTTATCGGATTAATCAACACTGAAGCTTTCTTT.

This chain links TRBV6-1 with TRBJ2-6; either TRBD1 or TRBD2 may supply D (5 bases each). The CDR3 sequence is 17 residues long. V lost 3 bases and J lost 5, with 17 bases in between. The germline CDR1 and CDR2 sequences are MNHNS and SASEGT. CDR3 bases: TGTGCCAGCAGTGAGGGGCAGGGACCGATTAGGGCCAACGTCCTGACTTTC. Its protein is CASSEGQGPIRANVLTF.

The rearrangement uses TRBV30 and TRBJ1-5; 8 nucleotides agree with TRBD1. The CDR3 is made up of 13 amino acids. Germline V gene lookup returns CDR1 GTSNPN and CDR2 SVGIG (reference sequence). J lost 2 bases, V lost 3 bases, and 0 bases had no gene match. Here the CDR3 reads CAWRTGGNQPQHF. For the CDR3, the DNA is TGTGCCTGGAGGACAGGGGGCAATCAGCCCCAGCATTTT.

V is TRBV28 and J is TRBJ1-2, with TRBD1 as a possible D gene (5 bases). The germline V gene has CDR1 MDHEN and CDR2 SYDVKM. The CDR3 is 13 amino acids. V was clipped by 2 bases and J by 2 bases, with 6 bases between them. In nucleotides, the CDR3 is TGTGCCAGCAGTTTAGACAGCAACTATGGCTACACCTTC. Translated: CASSLDSNYGYTF.

The V gene is TRBV5-6, the J gene TRBJ1-2, with TRBD1 matching 7 bases. CDR1 is SGHDT and CDR2 is YYEEEE in the germline V gene. Trimming took 6 bases from V and 3 from J; bases not matched to a gene: 17. This CDR3 comprises 17 residues. The chain's CDR3 is CASTRSISTGQHYGYTF. The CDR3 DNA is TGTGCCAGCACCCGATCGATCTCTACGGGACAGCACTATGGCTACACCTTC.

V gene TRBV19 combines with J gene TRBJ1-1; D unclear. The CDR3 spans 13 residues. Germline assignment: CDR1 LNHDA and CDR2 SQIVND (reference sequence). Trimming removed 6 bases at V and 2 bases at J, with 10 bases between. The DNA for the CDR3 is TGTGCCAGTAGCACTGACGACAACACTGAAGCTTTCTTT. Translated: CASSTDDNTEAFF.

A few counts support this clone. The chain has TRBV7-2 and TRBJ1-3; D gene uncertain. The CDR3 consists of 14 residues. With 0 bases removed from V and 4 bases from J, the gap between germline ends came to 7 bases. Germline V gene data show CDR1 as SGHTA and CDR2 as FQGNSA. The DNA for the CDR3 is TGTGCCAGCAGCTTAGCACTTGGGGGAAACACCATATATTTT. Its translation: CASSLALGGNTIYF.

CDR3 DNA: TGTGCCAGCAGTGAGAGCGCAGGGAGGATAAATGAGCAGTTCTTC. Protein product: CASSESAGRINEQFF. This chain connects TRBV25-1 to TRBJ2-1, with D possibly TRBD2 on 6 matching bases. Germline CDR1 reads MGHDK; CDR2 reads SYGVNS. Trimming removed 3 bases from V and 7 bases from J, with 16 bases in between. The CDR3 covers 15 residues.

The rearrangement links TRBV5-6 to TRBJ2-3; D may be TRBD2 (5 bases). Germline CDR1 is SGHDT and CDR2 is YYEEEE. V dropped 5 bases and J dropped 6 bases, with 7 bases sitting between them. The CDR3 spans 11 residues. In nucleotides, the CDR3 is TGTGCCAGCAGGAGGGCGGATACGCAGTATTTT. The encoded protein is CASRRADTQYF.

The rearrangement links TRBV6-1 to TRBJ2-5, with D possibly matching TRBD2 (6 bases). Germline lookup yields CDR1 MNHNS and CDR2 SASEGT. V was trimmed by 8 bases and J by 1 base, leaving 11 bases between them. The CDR3 sequence is 13 residues long. This chain's CDR3 is CASDQAGQETQYF. The CDR3 nucleotides read TGTGCCAGCGACCAAGCGGGCCAAGAGACCCAGTACTTC.

About this clone itself: The same CDR3 can be traced to other DNA sequences in this sample. The chain carries TRBV30 and TRBJ1-5; D is uncertain. The germline CDR1 and CDR2 sequences are GTSNPN and SVGIG (reference sequence). The CDR3 consists of 13 residues. V was shortened by 0 bases and J by 3 bases, with 6 bases between the two germline ends. The CDR3 coding sequence is TGTGCCTGGAGTGTCCATTCCAATCAGCCCCAGCATTTT. As protein: CAWSVHSNQPQHF.

This chain connects TRBV5-1 to TRBJ1-2; D ambiguous. This CDR3 has 15 amino acids. Trimming removed 3 bases at V and 4 bases at J, with 16 bases between. The germline gives CDR1 SGHRS, CDR2 YFSETQ. DNA of the CDR3: TGCGCCAGCAGCTCCTACTTATCCGGGAGCTATGGCTACACCTTC. This codes for CASSSYLSGSYGYTF.

The genes are TRBV4-3 and TRBJ1-3; weak D call: TRBD1 (6 bases). The CDR3 runs 15 residues. Germline V lookup: CDR1 LGHNA, CDR2 YSLEER. Trimming took 3 bases from V and 8 from J, leaving 17 bases between them. The CDR3 here is CASSQRGSPGDTIYF. The CDR3 DNA follows: TGCGCCAGCAGCCAGAGGGGGAGCCCCGGCGACACCATATATTTT.

This rearrangement joins TRBV20-1 to TRBJ1-1; D not resolved. V was shortened by 6 bases and J by 6 bases, with 11 bases between the two germline ends. Germline V gene lookup returns CDR1 DFQATT and CDR2 SNEGSKA (reference sequence). The CDR3 runs to 11 residues. This CDR3 reads CSASPGSEAFF. In DNA, the CDR3 is TGCAGTGCCTCCCCGGGCTCTGAAGCTTTCTTT.

The J gene is TRBJ2-7, the V gene TRBV4-2, with D possibly being TRBD1 (5 bases). Germline V gene data show CDR1 as LGHNA and CDR2 as YNFKEQ. The CDR3 loop spans 15 amino acids. Trimming took 4 bases from V and 4 from J, leaving 17 bases between them. The CDR3 sequence is CASSPQTGKSYEQYF. As DNA, the CDR3 is TGTGCCAGCAGCCCCCAAACAGGAAAATCATACGAGCAGTACTTC.